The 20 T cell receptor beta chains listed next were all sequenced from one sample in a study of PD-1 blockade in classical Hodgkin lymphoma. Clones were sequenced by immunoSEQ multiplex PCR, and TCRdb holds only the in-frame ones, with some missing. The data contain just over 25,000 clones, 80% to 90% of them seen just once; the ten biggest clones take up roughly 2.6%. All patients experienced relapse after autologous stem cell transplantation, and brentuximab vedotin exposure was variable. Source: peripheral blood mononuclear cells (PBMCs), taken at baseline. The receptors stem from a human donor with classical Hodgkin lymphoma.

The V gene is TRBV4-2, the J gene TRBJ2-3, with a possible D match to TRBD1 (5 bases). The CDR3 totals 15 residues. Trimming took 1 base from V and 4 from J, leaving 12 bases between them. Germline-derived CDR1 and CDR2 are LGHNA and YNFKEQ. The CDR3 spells CASSQGGRDADTQYF. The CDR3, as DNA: TGTGCCAGCAGCCAAGGGGGCAGGGATGCAGATACGCAGTATTTT.

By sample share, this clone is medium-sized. The CDR3 sequence is CAISERGVEGRTYEQYF. The DNA of the CDR3 is TGTGCCATCAGTGAGAGAGGGGTCGAGGGCAGAACCTACGAGCAGTACTTC. The genes are TRBV10-3 and TRBJ2-7; TRBD1 or TRBD2 may be the D gene (5 bases each). Trimming left V 2 bases short and J 2 bases short, with 19 bases between. This CDR3 has 17 amino acids. The germline V gene encodes CDR1 ENHRY and CDR2 SYGVKD.

CDR3 bases: TGTGCCAGCAGTTTTCCGGGCTATCAGCCCCAGCATTTT. Protein sequence: CASSFPGYQPQHF. The rearrangement joins TRBV28 to TRBJ1-5; D not resolved. The CDR3 spans 13 residues. Germline V lookup: CDR1 MDHEN, CDR2 SYDVKM. With 3 bases removed from V and 5 bases from J, the gap between germline ends came to 8 bases.

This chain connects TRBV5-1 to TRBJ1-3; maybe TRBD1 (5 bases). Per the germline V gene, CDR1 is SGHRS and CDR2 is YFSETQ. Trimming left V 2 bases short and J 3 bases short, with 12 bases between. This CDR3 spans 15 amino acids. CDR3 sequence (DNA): TGCGCCAGCAGCTTAGAAGGGGTCGGTGGAAACACCATATATTTT. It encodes CASSLEGVGGNTIYF.

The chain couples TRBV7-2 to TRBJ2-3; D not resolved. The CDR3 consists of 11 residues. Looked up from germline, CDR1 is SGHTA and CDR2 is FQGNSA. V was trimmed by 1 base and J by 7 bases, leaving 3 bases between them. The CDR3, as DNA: TGTGCCAGCAGCTTAGAGAATACGCAGTATTTT. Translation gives CASSLENTQYF.

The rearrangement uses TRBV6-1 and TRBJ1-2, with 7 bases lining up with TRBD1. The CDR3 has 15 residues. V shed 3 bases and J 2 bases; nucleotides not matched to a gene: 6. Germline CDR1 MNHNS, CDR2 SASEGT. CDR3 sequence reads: CASSETGTANYGYTF. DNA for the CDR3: TGTGCCAGCAGTGAGACCGGGACAGCAAACTATGGCTACACCTTC.

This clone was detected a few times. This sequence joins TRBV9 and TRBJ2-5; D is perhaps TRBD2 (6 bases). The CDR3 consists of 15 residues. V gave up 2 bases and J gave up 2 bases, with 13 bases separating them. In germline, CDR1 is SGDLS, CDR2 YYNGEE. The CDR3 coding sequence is TGTGCCAGCAGCGTCTTCGGGGGACCGCAAGAGACCCAGTACTTC. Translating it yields CASSVFGGPQETQYF.

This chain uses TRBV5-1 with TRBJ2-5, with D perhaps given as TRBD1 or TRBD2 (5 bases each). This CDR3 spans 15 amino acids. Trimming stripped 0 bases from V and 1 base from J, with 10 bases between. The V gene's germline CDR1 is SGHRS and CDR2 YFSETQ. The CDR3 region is CASSLGSGTQETQYF. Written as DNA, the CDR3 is TGCGCCAGCAGCTTGGGTTCGGGGACCCAAGAGACCCAGTACTTC.

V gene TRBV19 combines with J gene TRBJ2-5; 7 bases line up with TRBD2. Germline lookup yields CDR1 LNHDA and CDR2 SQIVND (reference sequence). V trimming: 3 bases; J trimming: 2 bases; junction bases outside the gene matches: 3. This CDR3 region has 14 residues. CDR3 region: CASSIMGGQETQYF. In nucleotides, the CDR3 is TGTGCCAGTAGTATCATGGGGGGGCAAGAGACCCAGTACTTC.

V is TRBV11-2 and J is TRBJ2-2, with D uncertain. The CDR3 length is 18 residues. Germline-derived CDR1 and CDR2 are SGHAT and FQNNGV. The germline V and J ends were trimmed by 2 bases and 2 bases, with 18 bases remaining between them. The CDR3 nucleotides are TGTGCCAGCAGCTTACACGTTTCGAGGACGACAAACACCGGGGAGCTGTTTTTT. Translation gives CASSLHVSRTTNTGELFF.

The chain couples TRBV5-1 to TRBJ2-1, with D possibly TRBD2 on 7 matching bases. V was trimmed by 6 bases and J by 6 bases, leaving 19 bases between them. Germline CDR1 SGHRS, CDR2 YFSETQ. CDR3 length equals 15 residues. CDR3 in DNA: TGCGCCAGCACGTTAATTAGTGGGGGGGCCAATGAGCAGTTCTTC. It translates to CASTLISGGANEQFF.

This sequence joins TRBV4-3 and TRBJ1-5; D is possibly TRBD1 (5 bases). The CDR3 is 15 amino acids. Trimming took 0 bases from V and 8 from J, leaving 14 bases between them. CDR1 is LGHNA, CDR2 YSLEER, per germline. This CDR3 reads CASSQDAGGIKPQHF. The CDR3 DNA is TGCGCCAGCAGCCAAGACGCCGGGGGGATCAAGCCCCAGCATTTT.

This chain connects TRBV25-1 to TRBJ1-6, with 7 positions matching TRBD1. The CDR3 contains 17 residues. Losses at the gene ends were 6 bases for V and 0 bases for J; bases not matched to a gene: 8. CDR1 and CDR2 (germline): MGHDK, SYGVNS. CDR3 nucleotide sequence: TGTGCCAGCAGCTTAGGACAGGCAGGCTCCTATAATTCACCCCTCCACTTT. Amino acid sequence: CASSLGQAGSYNSPLHF. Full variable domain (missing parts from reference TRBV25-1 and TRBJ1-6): EADIYQTPRYLVIGTGKKITLECSQTMGHDKMYWYQQDPGMELHLIHYSYGVNSTEKGDLSSESTVSRIRTEHFPLTLESARPSHTSQYLCASSLGQAGSYNSPLHFGNGTRLTVT.

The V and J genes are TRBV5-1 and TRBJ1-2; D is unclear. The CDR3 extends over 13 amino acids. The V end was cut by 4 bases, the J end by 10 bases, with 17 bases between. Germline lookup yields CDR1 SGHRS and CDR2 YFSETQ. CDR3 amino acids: CASSAGPQEDYTF. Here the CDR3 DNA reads TGCGCCAGCAGCGCCGGGCCCCAGGAAGACTACACCTTC.

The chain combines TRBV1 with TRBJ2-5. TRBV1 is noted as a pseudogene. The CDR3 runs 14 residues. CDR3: CTSSQDTYQETQYF. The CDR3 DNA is TGCACCAGCAGCCAAGATACCTACCAAGAGACCCAGTACTTC.

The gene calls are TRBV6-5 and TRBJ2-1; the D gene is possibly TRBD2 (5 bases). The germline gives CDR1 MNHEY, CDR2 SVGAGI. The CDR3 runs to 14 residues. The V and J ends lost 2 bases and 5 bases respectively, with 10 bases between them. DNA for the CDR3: TGTGCCAGCAGTTACCCGAACGGGAACAATGAGCAGTTCTTC. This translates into CASSYPNGNNEQFF.

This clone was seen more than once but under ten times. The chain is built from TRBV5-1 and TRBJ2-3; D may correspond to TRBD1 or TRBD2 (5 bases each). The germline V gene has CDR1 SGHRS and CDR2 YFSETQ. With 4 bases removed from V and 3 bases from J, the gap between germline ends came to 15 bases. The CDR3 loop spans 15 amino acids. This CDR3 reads CASSPTGAITDTQYF. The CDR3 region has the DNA TGCGCCAGCAGCCCCACCGGGGCCATAACAGATACGCAGTATTTT. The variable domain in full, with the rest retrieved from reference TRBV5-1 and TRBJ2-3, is KAGVTQTPRYLIKTRGQQVTLSCSPISGHRSVSWYQQTPGQGLQFLFEYFSETQRNKGNFPGRFSGRQFSNSRSEMNVSTLELGDSALYLCASSPTGAITDTQYFGPGTRLTVL.

CDR3 sequence: CASSETVGSTDTQYF. DNA for the CDR3: TGTGCCAGCTCCGAGACTGTGGGCTCGACAGATACGCAGTATTTT. The chain carries TRBV18 and TRBJ2-3, with D unresolved. In germline, CDR1 is KGHSH, CDR2 LQKENI. CDR3 length: 15 residues. Trimming pared 6 bases from V and 3 bases from J, leaving 16 bases between.

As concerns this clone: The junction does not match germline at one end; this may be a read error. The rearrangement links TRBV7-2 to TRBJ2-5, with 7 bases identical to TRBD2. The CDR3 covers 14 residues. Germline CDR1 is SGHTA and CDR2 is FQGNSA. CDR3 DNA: TGTGCCAGCAGTTTAGCGGGCGGGCGGGAGACCCAGTACTTC. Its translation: CASSLAGGRETQYF.

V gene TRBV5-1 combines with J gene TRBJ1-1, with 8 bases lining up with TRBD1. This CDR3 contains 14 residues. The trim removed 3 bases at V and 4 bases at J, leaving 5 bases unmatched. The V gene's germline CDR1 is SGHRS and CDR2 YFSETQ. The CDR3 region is CASSSTTGGTEAFF. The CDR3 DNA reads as TGCGCCAGCAGCTCAACTACAGGGGGCACTGAAGCTTTCTTT.